The rows below give T cell receptor beta chains drawn from one sample of a study of cytomegalovirus exposure and HLA in healthy donors. Libraries were prepared by immunoSEQ multiplex PCR; TCRdb keeps only in-frame clonotypes and omits some of them. Of 220,000 or so clones listed, approximately 87% are singletons. The specimen was PBMCs. These receptors were collected from a woman aged 18-29 years in good health and CMV-seronegative. Each CDR3 is given with its conserved first and last residue. A D gene is named only where the DNA matches it firmly. Size values are once, few and many counts, or a class for expanded clones, and some rows have none.

J gene: TRBJ1-2
V gene: TRBV5-6
clone size: -
D gene: TRBD1
CDR3 DNA: TGTGCCAGCACCGAGGACAGGGTTCTACATACCTTC
CDR3 protein: CASTEDRVLHTF

J gene: TRBJ1-1
V gene: TRBV5-1
clone size: -
D gene: TRBD1
CDR3 DNA: TGCGCCAGCAGCCCGCCAGGGGGGCGCCAAGCTTTCTTT
CDR3 protein: CASSPPGGRQAFF

J gene: TRBJ1-5
V gene: TRBV6-1
clone size: -
D gene: -
CDR3 DNA: TGTGCCAGCAGTGAAACCCACATGATCAATCAGCCCCAGCATTTT
CDR3 protein: CASSETHMINQPQHF

J gene: TRBJ2-5
V gene: TRBV2
clone size: few
D gene: TRBD1
CDR3 DNA: TGTGCCAGCAGCCGGGACAGGGGGGACCAAGAGACCCAGTACTTC
CDR3 protein: CASSRDRGDQETQYF

J gene: TRBJ1-2
V gene: TRBV19
clone size: -
D gene: -
CDR3 DNA: TGTGCCAGTAGTACGTCAGGGGTCCACACCTTC
CDR3 protein: CASSTSGVHTF

J gene: TRBJ2-3
V gene: TRBV2
clone size: -
D gene: -
CDR3 DNA: TGTGCCAGCAGTGAATGGAGGAACACAGATACGCAGTATTTT
CDR3 protein: CASSEWRNTDTQYF

J gene: TRBJ2-7
V gene: TRBV28
clone size: once
D gene: -
CDR3 DNA: TGTGCCAGCAGTTTAGGGGTCGTAGGGCGAAACGAGCAGTACTTC
CDR3 protein: CASSLGVVGRNEQYF

J gene: TRBJ1-3
V gene: TRBV9
clone size: -
D gene: -
CDR3 DNA: TGTGCCAGCAGCGTAGTCGCGGAATCTGGAAACACCATATATTTT
CDR3 protein: CASSVVAESGNTIYF

J gene: TRBJ1-2
V gene: TRBV29-1
clone size: -
D gene: -
CDR3 DNA: TGCAGCGCCGGGGACTTCGGTGGCTACACCTTC
CDR3 protein: CSAGDFGGYTF

J gene: TRBJ2-7
V gene: TRBV6-5
clone size: -
D gene: TRBD2
CDR3 DNA: TGTGCCACCAGGACCCTAGCGGGGGGCGAGCAGTACTTC
CDR3 protein: CATRTLAGGEQYF

J gene: TRBJ2-2
V gene: TRBV7-7
clone size: -
D gene: TRBD1
CDR3 DNA: TGTGCTAGCAGCTTAGGGCTATCGGCGACAGGGTATTTCGGGGAGCTGTTTTTT
CDR3 protein: CASSLGLSATGYFGELFF

J gene: TRBJ2-1
V gene: TRBV19
clone size: few
D gene: -
CDR3 DNA: TGTGCCAGTAGTATAGGTCAGGCCCCCGGCAATGAGCAGTTCTTC
CDR3 protein: CASSIGQAPGNEQFF

J gene: TRBJ1-3
V gene: TRBV7-9
clone size: few
D gene: -
CDR3 DNA: TGTGCCAGCAGCCTAACTGGGATAATCTCTGGAAACACCATATATTTT
CDR3 protein: CASSLTGIISGNTIYF

J gene: TRBJ1-1
V gene: TRBV6-5
clone size: few
D gene: -
CDR3 DNA: TGTGCCAGCAGTTACCAGGGAAACACTGAAGCTTTCTTT
CDR3 protein: CASSYQGNTEAFF

J gene: TRBJ2-7
V gene: TRBV4-1
clone size: -
D gene: -
CDR3 DNA: TGCGCCAGCAGCCAAGGCAGGGGCGGTGACTACGAGCAGTACTTC
CDR3 protein: CASSQGRGGDYEQYF

J gene: TRBJ1-2
V gene: TRBV30
clone size: once
D gene: -
CDR3 DNA: TGTGCCTGGAGTGTACAGGTTGGGCAGAGCGGCTACACCTTC
CDR3 protein: CAWSVQVGQSGYTF

J gene: TRBJ1-4
V gene: TRBV7-9
clone size: few
D gene: -
CDR3 DNA: TGTGCCAGCAGCTTACAGGGACCGCTAAATGAAAAACTGTTTTTT
CDR3 protein: CASSLQGPLNEKLFF

J gene: TRBJ2-7
V gene: TRBV6-1
clone size: -
D gene: -
CDR3 DNA: TGTGCCAGCAGTGAAGAAAGTAGGGCTGCCGCCTACGAGCAGTACTTC
CDR3 protein: CASSEESRAAAYEQYF

J gene: TRBJ2-5
V gene: TRBV5-1
clone size: once
D gene: TRBD1
CDR3 DNA: TGCGCCAGCAGCTTCGGGCAGGGGGTGGAGACCCAGTACTTC
CDR3 protein: CASSFGQGVETQYF

J gene: TRBJ1-2
V gene: TRBV25-1
clone size: -
D gene: TRBD1
CDR3 DNA: TGTGCCAGCAGTGATTTATCCCGGGGAGGGGGCAACGGCTACACCTTC
CDR3 protein: CASSDLSRGGGNGYTF

J gene: TRBJ1-1
V gene: TRBV30
clone size: -
D gene: -
CDR3 DNA: TGTGCCTGGATGATGGACAGGAACACTGAAGCTTTCTTT
CDR3 protein: CAWMMDRNTEAFF

J gene: TRBJ2-5
V gene: TRBV30
clone size: -
D gene: -
CDR3 DNA: TGTGCCTGGAGCGACGGTGGGTATGGAGAGACCCAGTACTTC
CDR3 protein: CAWSDGGYGETQYF

J gene: TRBJ2-2
V gene: TRBV2
clone size: -
D gene: -
CDR3 DNA: TGTGCCAGCAGTGAAAATGGCGGTGGAACCGGGGAGCTGTTTTTT
CDR3 protein: CASSENGGGTGELFF

J gene: TRBJ1-1
V gene: TRBV18
clone size: -
D gene: -
CDR3 DNA: TGTGCCAGCTCACCTTTTGAATTCTCGAACACTGAAGCTTTCTTT
CDR3 protein: CASSPFEFSNTEAFF

J gene: TRBJ1-5
V gene: TRBV30
clone size: -
D gene: -
CDR3 DNA: TGTGCCTGGAGTGCCAGAGGGCAGCCCCAGCATTTT
CDR3 protein: CAWSARGQPQHF

J gene: TRBJ1-1
V gene: TRBV18
clone size: -
D gene: TRBD1
CDR3 DNA: TGTGCCAGCTCAGCAGGGGGCTGGGGCACTGAAGCTTTCTTT
CDR3 protein: CASSAGGWGTEAFF

J gene: TRBJ1-4
V gene: TRBV29-1
clone size: -
D gene: -
CDR3 DNA: TGCAGCGTTGCCCCGGGACACTCCGCAACTAATGAAAAACTGTTTTTT
CDR3 protein: CSVAPGHSATNEKLFF

J gene: TRBJ1-1
V gene: TRBV4-1
clone size: -
D gene: -
CDR3 DNA: TGCGCCAGCAGCCAACAGGGTGAAGCTTTCTTT
CDR3 protein: CASSQQGEAFF

J gene: TRBJ2-1
V gene: TRBV6-4
clone size: -
D gene: -
CDR3 DNA: TGTGCCAGCAGTGCGGGGGTCAACGCCAATGAGCAGTTCTTC
CDR3 protein: CASSAGVNANEQFF

J gene: TRBJ2-7
V gene: TRBV4-1
clone size: -
D gene: -
CDR3 DNA: TGCGCCAGCAGCCAAGCACAGGGAAGCTCCTACGAGCAGTACTTC
CDR3 protein: CASSQAQGSSYEQYF

J gene: TRBJ1-1
V gene: TRBV27
clone size: once
D gene: TRBD1
CDR3 DNA: TGTGCCAGCAAATTATGGGCCGACAGGGCAAACACTGAAGCTTTCTTT
CDR3 protein: CASKLWADRANTEAFF

J gene: TRBJ1-2
V gene: TRBV11-2
clone size: -
D gene: TRBD1
CDR3 DNA: TGTGCCAGCAGCCCGACTTCCGGGACAGGGCAATATGGCTACACCTTC
CDR3 protein: CASSPTSGTGQYGYTF

J gene: TRBJ1-5
V gene: TRBV19
clone size: -
D gene: -
CDR3 DNA: TGTGCCAGTAGTACCTCCAGGGTCTATAGCAATCAGCCCCAGCATTTT
CDR3 protein: CASSTSRVYSNQPQHF

J gene: TRBJ1-6
V gene: TRBV18
clone size: few
D gene: -
CDR3 DNA: TGTGCCAGCTCCGAGGGGGGGCTGATCAATTCACCCCTCCACTTT
CDR3 protein: CASSEGGLINSPLHF

J gene: TRBJ2-3
V gene: TRBV5-1
clone size: -
D gene: -
CDR3 DNA: TGCGCCAGCAGCTCCACAGATACGCAGTATTTT
CDR3 protein: CASSSTDTQYF

J gene: TRBJ2-7
V gene: TRBV18
clone size: -
D gene: -
CDR3 DNA: TGTGCCAGCTCAGCCAACTACTTGTCCTACGAGCAGTACTTC
CDR3 protein: CASSANYLSYEQYF

J gene: TRBJ2-7
V gene: TRBV5-1
clone size: -
D gene: TRBD1
CDR3 DNA: TGCGCCAGCAGCTTGCCCGGGACAGGCGGCCACGAGCAGTACTTC
CDR3 protein: CASSLPGTGGHEQYF

J gene: TRBJ1-5
V gene: TRBV10-2
clone size: -
D gene: -
CDR3 DNA: TGCGCCAGCAGTGTAGCCAAGAGTTATAGCAATCAGCCCCAGCATTTT
CDR3 protein: CASSVAKSYSNQPQHF

J gene: TRBJ1-2
V gene: TRBV5-6
clone size: -
D gene: TRBD1
CDR3 DNA: TGTGCCAGCAGCCTTACCATGGACAGGGGGGTGAGAGGCTACACCTTC
CDR3 protein: CASSLTMDRGVRGYTF

J gene: TRBJ1-1
V gene: TRBV30
clone size: -
D gene: -
CDR3 DNA: TGTGCCTGGAGTGGGGGGGGAAACACTGAAGCTTTCTTT
CDR3 protein: CAWSGGGNTEAFF

J gene: TRBJ1-1
V gene: TRBV27
clone size: once
D gene: -
CDR3 DNA: TGTGCCAGCATTACCCGAGGGGGGGGGAACACTGAAGCTTTCTTT
CDR3 protein: CASITRGGGNTEAFF

J gene: TRBJ2-7
V gene: TRBV5-5
clone size: -
D gene: -
CDR3 DNA: TGTGCCAGCAGCTTGCCCGAGGCCCCCCACGAGCAGTACTTC
CDR3 protein: CASSLPEAPHEQYF